One sample yielded the 3 T cell receptor beta chains listed below, sequenced in a study of PD-L1 blockade in urothelial cancer. Assay: immunoSEQ multiplex PCR; the TCRdb copy retains only in-frame clones and omits some. The sample has 130,000 or so clones, roughly 80% seen once. Specified time point: pretreatment peripheral blood. Sequenced here: PBMCs, sampled around atezolizumab (anti-PD-L1) treatment. Receptors were obtained from a man aged 50-60 years with urothelial cancer.

The genes are TRBV19 and TRBJ1-5; 10 bases are a match to TRBD1. V was clipped by 3 bases and J by 6 bases; unmatched bases: 5. This CDR3 region has 15 residues. Germline lookup yields CDR1 LNHDA and CDR2 SQIVND (reference sequence). CDR3 in amino acids: CASSMGTGEAQPQHF. The CDR3, as DNA: TGTGCCAGTAGTATGGGGACAGGGGAGGCTCAGCCCCAGCATTTT.

The gene calls are TRBV7-9 and TRBJ2-5; D not certain. Deletions cut 2 bases from V and 3 bases from J, with 7 bases between. From germline, CDR1 is SEHNR and CDR2 FQNEAQ (reference sequence). CDR3 length equals 13 residues. The CDR3 DNA reads as TGTGCCAGCAGCTTAAACACCAAAGAGACCCAGTACTTC. It yields the protein CASSLNTKETQYF.

The chain is built from TRBV4-2 and TRBJ1-1; possible D gene TRBD1, 5 bases. CDR1 and CDR2 (germline): LGHNA, YNFKEQ. Deletions cut 5 bases from V and 0 bases from J, with 7 bases between. This CDR3 has 13 amino acids. The chain's CDR3 is CASSSRVNTEAFF. The CDR3 DNA reads TGTGCCAGCAGCAGCAGGGTGAACACTGAAGCTTTCTTT.